This TCR beta chain originates from a study of post-analysis software for immune sequencing data (dated by TCRdb to the mid-2010s). Background for the entire study: Disease courses on record covered relapsing-remitting, secondary progressive and progressive-relapsing multiple sclerosis, though some patients had no subtype annotation. A subset of samples was prepared in parallel using single-end sample barcoding, then pooled and co-amplified after Illumina adapter ligation. The multiple sclerosis patient repertoires were compared with more than 9 previously published healthy control repertoires from donors aged about 6 to 26 years.

The investigation overall reported the following: When samples were clustered directly using the F measure, samples prepared in the same batch co-clustered strongly, which prompted a batch-effect correction. Roughly 5 TRBV segments, including TRBV5-6, TRBV5-1 and TRBV20-1, were significantly more frequent in patients than controls. Compared with controls, multiple sclerosis patients had significantly lower normalized Chao1 diversity, a finding suggesting substantial peripheral T-cell clonal expansion. The control group was slightly older than the multiple sclerosis patient group.

The count of this clonotype is one. The specificity of this receptor is unknown. Base qualities are not recorded, but no much larger clone differs from it by a single base. TCR beta repertoires were profiled from peripheral blood of 13 young patients with multiple sclerosis to demonstrate the VDJtools post-analysis software. The patients with multiple sclerosis were children and adolescents between roughly 6 and 17 years of age. For CDR1 and CDR2, the germline V gene (reference sequence) lists MNHEY and SMNVEV. The CDR3 has 14 amino acids, counting the end cysteine and phenylalanine. The CDR3 DNA has 42 bases and is translated from base 1. The method was PCR. Reads for this sample came from an Illumina HiSeq 2500. To reduce PCR and sequencing biases, unique molecular identifiers were incorporated into the TCR beta cDNA libraries. Some 500,000 cDNA molecules were obtained per 1 to 10 million input T cells, so each molecule approximated one T cell. The patient libraries were prepared and sequenced using the same protocol as the earlier healthy control dataset. Samples belonging to the same batch were prepared together, multiplexed and sequenced on a shared HiSeq lane. Turning to the authors' computational methods: Raw barcoded reads were processed with MIGEC, and single-read molecular identifier groups were discarded before consensus assembly and CDR3 extraction. VDJtools was used for post-analysis of the clonotype tables, and diversity was normalized by down-sampling every dataset to the size of the smallest sample. In repertoire overlap clustering, CDR3 amino acid sequences, but not nucleotide sequences, were matched to correct batch-related cross-sample contamination. TCRdb reanalyzed the raw reads on its own, using fastp at Q25 for trimming and MiXCR for clone calling, and kept in-frame beta chains. Each entry is one CDR3 protein sequence, shown with its most common DNA and genes. For this entry, the V and J calls and clone size follow TCRdb and not the study's own pipeline. The sample table contains about 460,000 distinct CDR3 sequences; only one count was recorded for around 40% of them. The ten biggest clones cover roughly an eighth of the sample.

This receptor was identified in a girl under 18 with multiple sclerosis. The V and J segments used are TRBV27 and TRBJ2-7; a tentative D match to TRBD2 spans 5 bases. The end of the DNA is better explained by TRBJ2-5, so the J call may be wrong. The sample taken for sequencing was blood. The CDR3 is CASSPRTHRETQYF. Read as DNA, the sequence is TGTGCCAGCAGTCCACGGACTCACCGGGAGACCCAGTACTTC.